The sample holds a few counts of the clone carrying this TCR beta chain. The antigen is undetermined. The people who gave samples were healthy Caucasians from Russia, aged roughly 6 to 100. This entry is derived from a study of blood T cells in healthy people across ages. Study-wide results and caveats: Age showed a roughly linear inverse relationship with TCR beta diversity per million T cells.

A second PCR of roughly 7 to 11 cycles used a sample-barcoded 5' primer and a J-beta primer mix. TCRdb ran MiXCR on the 5' RACE reads and lists one entry per CDR3 protein. This sample has hundreds of thousands of distinct CDR3 sequences; under 40% occur once, and the top ten carry 10% to 15%. CDR3 length: 17 amino acids. Germline CDR1 and CDR2: MNHNS and SASEGT. Trimming took 0 bases from V and 4 from J, leaving 16 bases between them. The origin of this receptor is a young man in good health. Sequencing was performed on blood. The chain recombines TRBV6-1 with TRBJ1-5; weak D call: TRBD1 (6 bases). The CDR3 DNA reads TGTGCCAGCAGTGAAGCATTTGGGGGGGCCGGGAATCAGCCCCAGCATTTT. Protein sequence: CASSEAFGGAGNQPQHF.